This T cell receptor beta chain originates from a study of blood T cell repertoires in COVID-19. Study overall: COVID-19 samples, acute and convalescent, were from the United States, Italy and Spain.

The repertoire was sequenced with immunoSEQ multiplex PCR; TCRdb's copy has only in-frame clones and lacks some. The repertoire holds roughly 260,000 clones, with around nine tenths as singletons. Between the trimmed V and J ends, which lost 7 bases and 7 bases, there was a span of 13 bases. The CDR3 is made up of 13 amino acids. Clinical histories supplied by participants themselves formed the basis of cohort assignment. Sequencing was performed on PBMCs or T cells enriched from blood (not recorded which). The chain couples TRBV12-3 or TRBV12-4 to TRBJ1-4; D unresolved. The clonotype was recovered from a woman under 30 who had recovered from COVID-19. The CDR3 coding sequence is TGTGCCAGCACTATTACAGCCAGTGAAAAACTGTTTTTT. This gives the protein CASTITASEKLFF.